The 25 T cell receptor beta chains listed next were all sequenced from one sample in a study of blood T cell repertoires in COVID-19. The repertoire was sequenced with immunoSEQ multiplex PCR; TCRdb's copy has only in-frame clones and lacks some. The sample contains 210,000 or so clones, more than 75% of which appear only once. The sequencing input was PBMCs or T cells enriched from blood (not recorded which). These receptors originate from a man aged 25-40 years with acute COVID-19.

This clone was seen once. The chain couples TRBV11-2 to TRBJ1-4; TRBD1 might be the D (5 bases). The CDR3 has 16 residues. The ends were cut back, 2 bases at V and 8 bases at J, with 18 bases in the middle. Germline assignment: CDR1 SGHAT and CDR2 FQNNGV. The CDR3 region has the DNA TGTGCCAGCAGCTTAAGGCGGGCAGTCCGGGGGGAAAAACTGTTTTTT. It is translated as CASSLRRAVRGEKLFF.

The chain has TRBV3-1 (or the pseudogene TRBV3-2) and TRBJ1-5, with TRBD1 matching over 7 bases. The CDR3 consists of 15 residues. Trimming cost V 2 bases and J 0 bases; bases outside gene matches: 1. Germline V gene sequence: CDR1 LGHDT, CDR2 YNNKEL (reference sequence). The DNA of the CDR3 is TGTGCCAGCAGCCAAACAGGGGATAGCAATCAGCCCCAGCATTTT. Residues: CASSQTGDSNQPQHF.

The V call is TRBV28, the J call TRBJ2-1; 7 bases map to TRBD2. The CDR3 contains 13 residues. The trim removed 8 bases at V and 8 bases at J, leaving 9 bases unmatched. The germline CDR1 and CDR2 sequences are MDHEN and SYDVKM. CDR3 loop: CASLAGEVDEQFF. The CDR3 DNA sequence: TGTGCCAGCCTTGCGGGGGAAGTTGATGAGCAGTTCTTC.

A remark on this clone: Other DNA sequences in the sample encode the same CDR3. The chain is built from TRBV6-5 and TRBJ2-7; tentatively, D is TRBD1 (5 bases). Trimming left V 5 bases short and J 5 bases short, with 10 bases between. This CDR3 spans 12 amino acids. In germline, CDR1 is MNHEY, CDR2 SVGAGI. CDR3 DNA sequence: TGTGCCAGCAGTCCAGGGTACCACGAGCAGTACTTC. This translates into CASSPGYHEQYF.

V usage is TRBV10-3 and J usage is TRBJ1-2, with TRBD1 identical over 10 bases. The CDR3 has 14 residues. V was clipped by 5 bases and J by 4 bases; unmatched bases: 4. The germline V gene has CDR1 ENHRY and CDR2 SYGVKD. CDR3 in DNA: TGTGCCATCAGTCGGGACAGGGGAAGCTATGGCTACACCTTC. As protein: CAISRDRGSYGYTF.

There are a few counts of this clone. The DNA of the CDR3 is TGTGCCAGCAGCTTTTATTTGGGCCAGAACACTGAAGCTTTCTTT. This sequence encodes CASSFYLGQNTEAFF. V gene TRBV7-2 combines with J gene TRBJ1-1, with unresolved D. The CDR3 consists of 15 residues. Trimming shortened V by 3 bases and J by 1 base, and 12 bases separated the two germline ends. CDR1 and CDR2 (germline): SGHTA, FQGNSA.

The CDR3 is CASTPSGNTGELFF. CDR3 bases: TGTGCCAGCACCCCGTCAGGGAACACCGGGGAGCTGTTTTTT. The J gene is TRBJ2-2, the V gene TRBV2; D unclear. This CDR3 is built from 14 residues. The germline V and J ends were trimmed by 7 bases and 1 base, with 10 bases remaining between them. CDR1 is SNHLY and CDR2 is FYNNEI in the germline V gene.

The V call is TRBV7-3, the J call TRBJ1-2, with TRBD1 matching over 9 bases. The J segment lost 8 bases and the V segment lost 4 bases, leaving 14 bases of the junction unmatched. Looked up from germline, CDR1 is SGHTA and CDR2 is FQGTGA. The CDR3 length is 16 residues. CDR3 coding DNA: TGTGCCAGCAGCTCTAATCCACCCGGGACAGGGCCGGGCTACACCTTC. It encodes CASSSNPPGTGPGYTF.

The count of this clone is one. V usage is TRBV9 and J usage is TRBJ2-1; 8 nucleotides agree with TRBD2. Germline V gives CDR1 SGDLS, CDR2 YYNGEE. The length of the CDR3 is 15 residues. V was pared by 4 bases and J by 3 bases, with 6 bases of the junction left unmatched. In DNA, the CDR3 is TGTGCCAGCAGCAAAAGCGGGGGAGTCTACAATGAGCAGTTCTTC. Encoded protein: CASSKSGGVYNEQFF.

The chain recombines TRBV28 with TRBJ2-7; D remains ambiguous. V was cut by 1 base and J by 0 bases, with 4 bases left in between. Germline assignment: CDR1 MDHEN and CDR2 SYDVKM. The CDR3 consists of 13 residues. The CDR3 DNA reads TGTGCCAGCAGTTTATTACACTCCTACGAGCAGTACTTC. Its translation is CASSLLHSYEQYF.

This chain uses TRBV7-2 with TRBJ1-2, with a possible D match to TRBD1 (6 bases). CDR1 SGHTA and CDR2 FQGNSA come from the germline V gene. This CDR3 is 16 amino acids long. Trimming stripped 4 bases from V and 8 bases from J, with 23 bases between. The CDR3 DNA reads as TGTGCCAGCAGCTCTTGGGGCCTTGGGGGCTCGCGGGGCTACACCTTC. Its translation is CASSSWGLGGSRGYTF.

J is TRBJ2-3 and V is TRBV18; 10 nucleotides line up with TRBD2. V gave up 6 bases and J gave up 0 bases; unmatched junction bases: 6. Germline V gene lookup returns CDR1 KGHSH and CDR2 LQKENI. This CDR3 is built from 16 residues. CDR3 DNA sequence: TGTGCCAGCTCTCTTAGCGGGGGGTTAAGCACAGATACGCAGTATTTT. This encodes CASSLSGGLSTDTQYF.

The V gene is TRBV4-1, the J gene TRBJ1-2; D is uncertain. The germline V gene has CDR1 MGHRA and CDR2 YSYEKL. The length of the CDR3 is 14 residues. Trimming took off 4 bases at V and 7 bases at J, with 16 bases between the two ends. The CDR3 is CASSPGIFGIGYTF. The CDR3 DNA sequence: TGCGCCAGCAGCCCGGGAATTTTTGGCATTGGCTACACCTTC.

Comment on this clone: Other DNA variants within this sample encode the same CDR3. The CDR3 sequence is CASSLGLGTDTQYF. The CDR3, as DNA: TGTGCCAGCAGCCTGGGACTAGGGACAGATACGCAGTATTTT. V and J are TRBV7-3 and TRBJ2-3; 8 nucleotides align to TRBD2. This CDR3 has 14 residues. V trimming: 5 bases; J trimming: 3 bases; junction bases outside the gene matches: 4. Germline V CDR1 and CDR2: SGHTA, FQGTGA.

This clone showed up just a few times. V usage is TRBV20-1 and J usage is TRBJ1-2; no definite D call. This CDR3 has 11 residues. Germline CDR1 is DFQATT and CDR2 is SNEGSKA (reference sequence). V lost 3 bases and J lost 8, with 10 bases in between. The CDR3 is CSASRSGGYTF. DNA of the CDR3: TGCAGTGCTAGTCGATCGGGGGGCTACACCTTC.

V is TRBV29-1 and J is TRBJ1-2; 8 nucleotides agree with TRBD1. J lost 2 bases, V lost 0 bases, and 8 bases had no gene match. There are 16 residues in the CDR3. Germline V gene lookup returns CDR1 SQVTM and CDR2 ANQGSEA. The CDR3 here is CSVEDKGQGGNYGYTF. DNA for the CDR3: TGCAGCGTTGAAGATAAAGGACAGGGAGGGAACTATGGCTACACCTTC. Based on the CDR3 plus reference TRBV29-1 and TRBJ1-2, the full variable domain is SAVISQKPSRDICQRGTSLTIQCQVDSQVTMMFWYRQQPGQSLTLIATANQGSEATYESGFVIDKFPISRPNLTFSTLTVSNMSPEDSSIYLCSVEDKGQGGNYGYTFGSGTRLTVV.

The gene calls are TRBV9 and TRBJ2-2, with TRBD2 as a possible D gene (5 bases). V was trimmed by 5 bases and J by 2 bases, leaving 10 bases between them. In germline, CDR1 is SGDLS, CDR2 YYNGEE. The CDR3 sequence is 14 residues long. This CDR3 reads CASRDSFNTGELFF. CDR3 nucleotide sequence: TGTGCCAGCAGGGACTCCTTTAACACCGGGGAGCTGTTTTTT.

The CDR3 sequence is CASSEPPGQGAHGYTF. CDR3 nucleotide sequence: TGTGCCAGCAGTGAACCTCCGGGACAGGGGGCCCATGGCTACACCTTC. V usage is TRBV28 and J usage is TRBJ1-2; 12 nucleotides align to TRBD1. V shed 5 bases, J shed 6 bases, and the junction held 10 bases outside the gene matches. CDR1 and CDR2 from the germline V gene are MDHEN and SYDVKM. This CDR3 comprises 16 residues.

CDR3 sequence: CAISPLGGGLRDEQFF. DNA for the CDR3: TGTGCCATCAGTCCCTTGGGGGGGGGCCTAAGAGATGAGCAGTTCTTC. The chain recombines TRBV10-3 with TRBJ2-1, with a possible D match to TRBD2 (7 bases). The V gene's germline CDR1 is ENHRY and CDR2 SYGVKD. V was clipped by 5 bases and J by 8 bases, with 22 bases between them. CDR3 length: 16 amino acids.

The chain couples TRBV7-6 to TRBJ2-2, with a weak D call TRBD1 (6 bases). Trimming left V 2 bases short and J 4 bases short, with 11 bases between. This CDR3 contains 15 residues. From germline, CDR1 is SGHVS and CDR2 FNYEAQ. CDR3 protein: CASSLYQGSTGELFF. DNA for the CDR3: TGTGCCAGCAGCTTATATCAGGGGAGCACCGGGGAGCTGTTTTTT.

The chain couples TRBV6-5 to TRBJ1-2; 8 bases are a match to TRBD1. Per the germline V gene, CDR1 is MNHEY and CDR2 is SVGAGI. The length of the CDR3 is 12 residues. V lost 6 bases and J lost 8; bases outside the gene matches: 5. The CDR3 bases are TGTGCCAGCAGCAGGACAGGGAGAGGCTACACCTTC. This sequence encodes CASSRTGRGYTF.

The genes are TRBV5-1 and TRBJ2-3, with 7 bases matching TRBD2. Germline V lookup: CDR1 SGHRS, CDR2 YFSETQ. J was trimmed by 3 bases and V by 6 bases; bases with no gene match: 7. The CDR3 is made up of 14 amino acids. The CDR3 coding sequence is TGCGCCAGCAACCGGGGGGAGGGGACAGATACGCAGTATTTT. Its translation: CASNRGEGTDTQYF. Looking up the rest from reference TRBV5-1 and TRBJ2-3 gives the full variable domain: KAGVTQTPRYLIKTRGQQVTLSCSPISGHRSVSWYQQTPGQGLQFLFEYFSETQRNKGNFPGRFSGRQFSNSRSEMNVSTLELGDSALYLCASNRGEGTDTQYFGPGTRLTVL.

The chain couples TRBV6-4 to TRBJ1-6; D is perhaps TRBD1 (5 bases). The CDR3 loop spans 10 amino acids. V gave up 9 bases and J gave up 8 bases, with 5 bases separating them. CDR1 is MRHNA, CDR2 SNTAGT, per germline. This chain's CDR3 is CARQDSPLHF. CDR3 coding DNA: TGTGCCAGACAGGATTCACCCCTCCACTTT.

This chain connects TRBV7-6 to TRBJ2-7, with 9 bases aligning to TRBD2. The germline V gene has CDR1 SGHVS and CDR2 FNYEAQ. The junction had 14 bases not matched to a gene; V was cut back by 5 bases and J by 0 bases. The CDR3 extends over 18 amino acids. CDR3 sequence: CASSLKPTSGVRSYEQYF. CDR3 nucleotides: TGTGCCAGCAGCCTTAAACCGACTAGCGGTGTGCGCTCCTACGAGCAGTACTTC.

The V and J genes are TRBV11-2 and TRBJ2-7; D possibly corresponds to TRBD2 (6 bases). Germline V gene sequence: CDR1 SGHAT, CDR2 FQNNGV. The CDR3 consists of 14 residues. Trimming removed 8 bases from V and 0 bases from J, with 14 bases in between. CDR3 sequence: CASREQPSSYEQYF. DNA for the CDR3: TGTGCCAGCCGGGAGCAACCGAGCTCCTACGAGCAGTACTTC.